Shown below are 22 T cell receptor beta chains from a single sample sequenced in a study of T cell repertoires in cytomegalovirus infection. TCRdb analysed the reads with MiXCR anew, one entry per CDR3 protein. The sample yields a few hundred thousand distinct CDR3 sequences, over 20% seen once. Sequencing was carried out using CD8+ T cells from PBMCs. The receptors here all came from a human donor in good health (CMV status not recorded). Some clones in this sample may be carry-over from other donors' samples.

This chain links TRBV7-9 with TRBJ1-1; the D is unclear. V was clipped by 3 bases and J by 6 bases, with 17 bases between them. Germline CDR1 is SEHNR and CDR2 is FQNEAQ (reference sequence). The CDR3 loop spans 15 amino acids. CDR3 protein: CASSLTERTGAEAFF. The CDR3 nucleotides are TGTGCCAGCAGCTTGACGGAACGGACTGGGGCTGAAGCTTTCTTT.

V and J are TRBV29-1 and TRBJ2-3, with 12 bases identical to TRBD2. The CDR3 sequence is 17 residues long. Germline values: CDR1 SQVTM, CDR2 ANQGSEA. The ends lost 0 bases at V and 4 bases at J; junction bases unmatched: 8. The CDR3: CSVEDRASGGASDTQYF. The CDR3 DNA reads TGCAGCGTTGAAGATCGGGCTAGCGGGGGGGCCTCAGATACGCAGTATTTT.

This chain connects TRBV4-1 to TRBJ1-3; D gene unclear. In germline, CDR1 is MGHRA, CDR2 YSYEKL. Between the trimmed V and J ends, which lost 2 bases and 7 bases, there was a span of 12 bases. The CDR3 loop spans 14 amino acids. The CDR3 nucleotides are TGCGCCAGCAGCCAATGGGCCTCGGACAACACCATATATTTT. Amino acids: CASSQWASDNTIYF.

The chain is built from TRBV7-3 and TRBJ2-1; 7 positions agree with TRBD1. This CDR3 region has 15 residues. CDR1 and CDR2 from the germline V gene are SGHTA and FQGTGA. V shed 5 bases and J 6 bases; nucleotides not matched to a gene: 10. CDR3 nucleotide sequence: TGTGCCAGCAGCGGAGACAGGGTCCAACCCAATGAGCAGTTCTTC. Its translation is CASSGDRVQPNEQFF. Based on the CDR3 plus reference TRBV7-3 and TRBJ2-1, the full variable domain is GAGVSQTPSNKVTEKGKYVELRCDPISGHTALYWYRQSLGQGPEFLIYFQGTGAADDSGLPNDRFFAVRPEGSVSTLKIQRTERGDSAVYLCASSGDRVQPNEQFFGPGTRLTVL.

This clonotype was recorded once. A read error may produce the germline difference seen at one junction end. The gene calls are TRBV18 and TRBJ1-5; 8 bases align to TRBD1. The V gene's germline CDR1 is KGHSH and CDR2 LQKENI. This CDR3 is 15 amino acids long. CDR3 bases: TGTGCCAGCTCACCCGGGACAGGAGGCGATCAGCCCCAGCGTTTT. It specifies CASSPGTGGDQPQRF.

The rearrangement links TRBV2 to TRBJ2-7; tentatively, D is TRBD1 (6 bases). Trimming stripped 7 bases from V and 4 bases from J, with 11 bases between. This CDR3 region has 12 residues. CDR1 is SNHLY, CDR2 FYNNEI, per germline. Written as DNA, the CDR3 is TGTGCCAGCACGTGGGGGCTTTACGAGCAGTACTTC. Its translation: CASTWGLYEQYF.

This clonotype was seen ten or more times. The CDR3 loop reads CASSLLAGALTDTQYF. DNA of the CDR3: TGTGCCAGCAGTTTATTAGCGGGGGCCCTCACAGATACGCAGTATTTT. The chain has TRBV28 and TRBJ2-3; TRBD2 matches at 9 bases. The CDR3 runs 16 residues. From germline, CDR1 is MDHEN and CDR2 SYDVKM. Trimming cost V 1 base and J 2 bases; bases outside gene matches: 4.

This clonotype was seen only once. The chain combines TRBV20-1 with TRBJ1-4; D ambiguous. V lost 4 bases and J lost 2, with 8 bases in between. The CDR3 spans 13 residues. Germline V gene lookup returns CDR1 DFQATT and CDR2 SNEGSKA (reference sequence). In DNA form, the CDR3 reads TGCAGTGCTAAACAGCGCACTAATGAAAAACTGTTTTTT. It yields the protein CSAKQRTNEKLFF.

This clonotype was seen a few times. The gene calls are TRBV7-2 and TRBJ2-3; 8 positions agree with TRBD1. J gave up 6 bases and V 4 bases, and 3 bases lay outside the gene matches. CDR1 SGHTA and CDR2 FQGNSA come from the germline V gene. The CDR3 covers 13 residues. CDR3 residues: CASSWTGSDTQYF. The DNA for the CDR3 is TGTGCCAGCAGCTGGACAGGGTCCGATACGCAGTATTTT.

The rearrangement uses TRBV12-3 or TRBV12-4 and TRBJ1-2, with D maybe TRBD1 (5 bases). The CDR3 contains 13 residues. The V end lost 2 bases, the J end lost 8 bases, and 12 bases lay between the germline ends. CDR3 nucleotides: TGTGCCAGCAGTTTACCAGGGACGAAGGGCTACACCTTC. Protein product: CASSLPGTKGYTF.

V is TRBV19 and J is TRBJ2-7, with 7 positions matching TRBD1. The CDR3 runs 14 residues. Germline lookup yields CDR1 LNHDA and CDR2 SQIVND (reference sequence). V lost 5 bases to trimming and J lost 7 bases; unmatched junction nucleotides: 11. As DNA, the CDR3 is TGTGCCAGTAGTTTCGGGACAGCAAATGTAGAGCAGTACTTC. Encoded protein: CASSFGTANVEQYF. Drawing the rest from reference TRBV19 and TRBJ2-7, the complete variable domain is DGGITQSPKYLFRKEGQNVTLSCEQNLNHDAMYWYRQDPGQGLRLIYYSQIVNDFQKGDIAEGYSVSREKKESFPLTVTSAQKNPTAFYLCASSFGTANVEQYFGPGTRLTVT.

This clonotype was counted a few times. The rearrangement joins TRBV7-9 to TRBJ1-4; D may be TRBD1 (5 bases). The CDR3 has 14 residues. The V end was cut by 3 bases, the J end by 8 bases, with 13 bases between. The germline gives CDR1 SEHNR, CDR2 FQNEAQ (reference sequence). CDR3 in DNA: TGTGCCAGCAGCTTCCCGGGACTGAAGGAAAAACTGTTTTTT. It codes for CASSFPGLKEKLFF.

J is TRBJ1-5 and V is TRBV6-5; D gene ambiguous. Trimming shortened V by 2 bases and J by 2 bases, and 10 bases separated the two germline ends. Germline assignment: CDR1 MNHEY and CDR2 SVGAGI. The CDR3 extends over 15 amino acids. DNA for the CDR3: TGTGCCAGCAGTTACACTGCGGTTGGCAATCAGCCCCAGCATTTT. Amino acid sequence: CASSYTAVGNQPQHF.

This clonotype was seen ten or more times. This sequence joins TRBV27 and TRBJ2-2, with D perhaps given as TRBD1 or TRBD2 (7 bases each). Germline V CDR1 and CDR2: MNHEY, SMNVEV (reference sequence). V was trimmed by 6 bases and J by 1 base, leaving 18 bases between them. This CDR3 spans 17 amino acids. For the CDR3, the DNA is TGTGCCAGCAGAAGAGGAGCGGGGACAGTGAACACCGGGGAGCTGTTTTTT. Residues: CASRRGAGTVNTGELFF.

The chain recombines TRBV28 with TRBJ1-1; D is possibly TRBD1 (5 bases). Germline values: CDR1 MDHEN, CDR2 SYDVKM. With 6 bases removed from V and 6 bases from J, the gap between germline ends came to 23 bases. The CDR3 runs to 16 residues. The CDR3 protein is CASSLSQGRVNAEAFF. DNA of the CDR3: TGTGCCAGCAGCCTTTCGCAAGGCAGGGTAAACGCTGAAGCTTTCTTT.

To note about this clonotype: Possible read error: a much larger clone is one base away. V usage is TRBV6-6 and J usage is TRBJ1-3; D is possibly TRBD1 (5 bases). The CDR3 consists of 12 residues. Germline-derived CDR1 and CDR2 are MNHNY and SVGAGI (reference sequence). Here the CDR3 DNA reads TGTGCCAGCAGCCTAGACAGAAACACCTTATATTTT. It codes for CASSLDRNTLYF.

The CDR3 reads CASSETGGHEKLFF. The CDR3 coding sequence is TGTGCCAGCAGCGAGACAGGGGGACATGAAAAACTGTTTTTT. The chain links TRBV5-4 to TRBJ1-4, with TRBD1 matching over 9 bases. With V trimmed by 4 bases and J by 6 bases, 4 bases remained unmatched. CDR1 is SGHNT, CDR2 YYREEE, per germline (reference sequence). The CDR3 extends over 14 amino acids.

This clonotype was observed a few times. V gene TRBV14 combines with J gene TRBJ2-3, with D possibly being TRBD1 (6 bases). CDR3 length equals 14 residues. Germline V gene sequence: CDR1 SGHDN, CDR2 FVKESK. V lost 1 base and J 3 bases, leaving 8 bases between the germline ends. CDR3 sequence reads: CASSQVTGTDTQYF. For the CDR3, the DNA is TGTGCCAGCAGCCAAGTAACAGGGACAGATACGCAGTATTTT.

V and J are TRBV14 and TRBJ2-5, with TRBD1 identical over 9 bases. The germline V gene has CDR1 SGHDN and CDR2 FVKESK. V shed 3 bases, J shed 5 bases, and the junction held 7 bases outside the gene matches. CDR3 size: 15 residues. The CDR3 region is CASSHWTGVEETQYF. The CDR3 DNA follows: TGTGCCAGCAGCCACTGGACAGGGGTAGAGGAGACCCAGTACTTC.

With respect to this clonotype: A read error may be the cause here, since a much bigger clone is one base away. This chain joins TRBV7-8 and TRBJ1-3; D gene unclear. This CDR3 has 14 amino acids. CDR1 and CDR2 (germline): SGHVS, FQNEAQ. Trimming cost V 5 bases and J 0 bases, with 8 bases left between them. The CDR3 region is CASSIQGSGNTIYF. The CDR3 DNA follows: TGTGCCAGCAGCATACAAGGCTCTGGAAACACCATATATTTT. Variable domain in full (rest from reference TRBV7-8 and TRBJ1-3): GAGVSQSPRYKVAKRGQDVALRCDPISGHVSLFWYQQALGQGPEFLTYFQNEAQLDKSGLPSDRFFAERPEGSVSTLKIQRTQQEDSAVYLCASSIQGSGNTIYFGEGSWLTVV.

The CDR3 spells CANSLPQGAYNEQFF. CDR3 in DNA: TGTGCCAACAGCCTACCCCAGGGGGCGTACAATGAGCAGTTCTTC. The V and J genes are TRBV28 and TRBJ2-1; TRBD1 aligns across 8 bases. J lost 4 bases, V lost 10 bases, and 12 bases had no gene match. CDR3 length: 15 amino acids. CDR1 is MDHEN and CDR2 is SYDVKM in the germline V gene.

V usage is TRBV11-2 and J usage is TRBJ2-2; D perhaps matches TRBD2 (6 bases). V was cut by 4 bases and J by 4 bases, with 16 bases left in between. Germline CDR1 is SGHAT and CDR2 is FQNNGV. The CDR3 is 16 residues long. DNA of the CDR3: TGTGCCAGCAGCTCGGTCCGGGGGACCACCACCGGGGAGCTGTTTTTT. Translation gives CASSSVRGTTTGELFF.